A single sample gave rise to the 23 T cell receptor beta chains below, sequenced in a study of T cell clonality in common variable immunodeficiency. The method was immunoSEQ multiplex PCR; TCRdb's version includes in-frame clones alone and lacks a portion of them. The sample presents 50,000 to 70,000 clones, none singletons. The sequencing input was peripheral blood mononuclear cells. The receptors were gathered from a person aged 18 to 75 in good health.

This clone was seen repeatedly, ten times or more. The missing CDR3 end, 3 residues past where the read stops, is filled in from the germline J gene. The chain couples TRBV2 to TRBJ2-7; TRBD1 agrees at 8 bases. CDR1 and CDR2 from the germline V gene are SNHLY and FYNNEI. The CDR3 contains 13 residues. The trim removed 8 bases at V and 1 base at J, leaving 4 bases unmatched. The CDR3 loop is CASGTGVSYEQYF. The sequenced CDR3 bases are TGTGCCAGCGGGACAGGAGTTTCCTACGAG.

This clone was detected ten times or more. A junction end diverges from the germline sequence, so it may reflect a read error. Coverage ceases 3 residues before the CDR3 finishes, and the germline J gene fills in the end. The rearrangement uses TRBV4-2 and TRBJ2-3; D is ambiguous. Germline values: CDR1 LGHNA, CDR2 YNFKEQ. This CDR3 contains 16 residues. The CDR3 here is CASSQLVSPGSDTQYF. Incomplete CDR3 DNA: TGCGCCAGCAGCCAATTAGTATCCCCAGGATCCGATACG.

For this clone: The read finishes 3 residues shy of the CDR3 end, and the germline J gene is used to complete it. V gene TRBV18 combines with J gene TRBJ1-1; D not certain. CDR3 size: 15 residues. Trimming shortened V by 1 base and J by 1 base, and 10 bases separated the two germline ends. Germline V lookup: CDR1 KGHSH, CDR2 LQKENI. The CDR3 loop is CASSPLAGQNTEAFF. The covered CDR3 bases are TGTGCCAGCTCACCACTGGCAGGTCAGAACACTGAA. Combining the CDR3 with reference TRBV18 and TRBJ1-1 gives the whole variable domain NAGVMQNPRHLVRRRGQEARLRCSPMKGHSHVYWYRQLPEEGLKFMVYLQKENIIDESGMPKERFSAEFPKEGPSILRIQQVVRGDSAAYFCASSPLAGQNTEAFFGQGTRLTVV.

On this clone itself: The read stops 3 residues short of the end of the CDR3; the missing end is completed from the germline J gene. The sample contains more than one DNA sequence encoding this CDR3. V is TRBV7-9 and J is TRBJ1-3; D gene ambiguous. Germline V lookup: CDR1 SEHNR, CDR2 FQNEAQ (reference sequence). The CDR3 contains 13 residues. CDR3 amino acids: CASSLAGIPAIYF. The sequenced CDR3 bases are TGTGCCAGCAGCTTAGCGGGCATCCCCGCC.

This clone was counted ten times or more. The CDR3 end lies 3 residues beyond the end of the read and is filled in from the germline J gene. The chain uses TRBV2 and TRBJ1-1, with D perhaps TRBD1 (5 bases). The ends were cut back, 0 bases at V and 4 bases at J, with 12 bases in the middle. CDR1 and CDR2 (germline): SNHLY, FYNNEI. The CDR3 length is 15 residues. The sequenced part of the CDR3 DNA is TGTGCCAGCAGTGAAGCCGAGGGGAGGACCACTGAA. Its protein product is CASSEAEGRTTE. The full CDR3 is CASSEAEGRTTEAFF. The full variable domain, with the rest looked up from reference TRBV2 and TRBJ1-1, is EPEVTQTPSHQVTQMGQEVILRCVPISNHLYFYWYRQILGQKVEFLVSFYNNEISEKSEIFDDQFSVERPDGSNFTLKIRSTKLEDSAMYFCASSEAEGRTTEAFFGQGTRLTVV.

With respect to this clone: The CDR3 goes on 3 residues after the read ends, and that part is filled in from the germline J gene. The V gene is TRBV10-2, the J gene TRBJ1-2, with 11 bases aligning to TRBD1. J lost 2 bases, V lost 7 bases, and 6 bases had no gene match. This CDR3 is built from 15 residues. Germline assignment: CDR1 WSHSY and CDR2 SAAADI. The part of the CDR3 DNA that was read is TGCGCCAGCAACCCTGGACAGGGGGCCAACTATGGC. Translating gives CASNPGQGANYG. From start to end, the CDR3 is CASNPGQGANYGYTF.

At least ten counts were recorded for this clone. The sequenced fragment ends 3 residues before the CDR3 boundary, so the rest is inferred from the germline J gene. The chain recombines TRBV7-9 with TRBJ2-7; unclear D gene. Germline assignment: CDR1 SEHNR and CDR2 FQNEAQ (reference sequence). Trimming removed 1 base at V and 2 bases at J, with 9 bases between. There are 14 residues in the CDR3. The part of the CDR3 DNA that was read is TGTGCCAGCAGCTTAGTGTACAGACCCTACGAG. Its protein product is CASSLVYRPYE. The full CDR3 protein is CASSLVYRPYEQYF. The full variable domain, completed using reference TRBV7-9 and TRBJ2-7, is DTGVSQNPRHKITKRGQNVTFRCDPISEHNRLYWYRQTLGQGPEFLTYFQNEAQLEKSRLLSDRFSAERPKGSFSTLEIQRTEQGDSAMYLCASSLVYRPYEQYFGPGTRLTVT.

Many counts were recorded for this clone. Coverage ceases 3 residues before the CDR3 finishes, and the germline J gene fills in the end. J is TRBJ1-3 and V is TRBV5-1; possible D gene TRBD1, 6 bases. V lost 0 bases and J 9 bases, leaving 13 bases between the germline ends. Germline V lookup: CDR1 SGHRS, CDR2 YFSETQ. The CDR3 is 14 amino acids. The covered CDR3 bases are TGCGCCAGCAGCTTGGCCCAAGGAGGGGGCACC. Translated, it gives CASSLAQGGGT. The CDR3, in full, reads CASSLAQGGGTIYF.

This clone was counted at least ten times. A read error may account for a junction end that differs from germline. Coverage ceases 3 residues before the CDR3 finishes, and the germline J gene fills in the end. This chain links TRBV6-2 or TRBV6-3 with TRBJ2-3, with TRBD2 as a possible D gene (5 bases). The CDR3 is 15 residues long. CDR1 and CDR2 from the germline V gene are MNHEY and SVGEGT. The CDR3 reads CASSSLDSPSETQYF. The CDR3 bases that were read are TGTGCCAGCAGTTCCTTGGACTCCCCCTCAGAGACG.

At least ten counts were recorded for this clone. The CDR3 region is CASSIMSGSYNEQFF. The sequenced CDR3 bases are TGTGCCAGTAGTATAATGAGCGGGAGCTACAATGAG. This rearrangement joins TRBV19 to TRBJ2-1; 8 nucleotides agree with TRBD2. The read ends 3 residues shy of where the CDR3 ends; the end is completed using the germline J gene. The CDR3 contains 15 residues. V was pared by 2 bases and J by 3 bases, with 3 bases of the junction left unmatched. Germline assignment: CDR1 LNHDA and CDR2 SQIVND (reference sequence).

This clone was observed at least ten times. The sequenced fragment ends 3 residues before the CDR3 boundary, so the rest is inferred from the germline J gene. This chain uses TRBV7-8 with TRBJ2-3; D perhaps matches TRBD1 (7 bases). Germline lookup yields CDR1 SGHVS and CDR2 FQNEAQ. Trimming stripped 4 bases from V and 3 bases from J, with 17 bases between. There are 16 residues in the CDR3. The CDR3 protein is CASSSIRRGVTDTQYF. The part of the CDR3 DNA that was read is TGTGCCAGCAGCTCAATCCGCAGGGGGGTAACAGATACG.

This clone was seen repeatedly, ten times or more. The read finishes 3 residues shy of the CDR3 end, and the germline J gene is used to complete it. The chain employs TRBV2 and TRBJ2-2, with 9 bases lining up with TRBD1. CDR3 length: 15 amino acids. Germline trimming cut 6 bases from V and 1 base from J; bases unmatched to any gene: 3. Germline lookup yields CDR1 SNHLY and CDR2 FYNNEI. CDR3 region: CASRGTGMNTGELFF. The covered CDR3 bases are TGTGCCAGCAGGGGGACAGGGATGAACACCGGGGAG.

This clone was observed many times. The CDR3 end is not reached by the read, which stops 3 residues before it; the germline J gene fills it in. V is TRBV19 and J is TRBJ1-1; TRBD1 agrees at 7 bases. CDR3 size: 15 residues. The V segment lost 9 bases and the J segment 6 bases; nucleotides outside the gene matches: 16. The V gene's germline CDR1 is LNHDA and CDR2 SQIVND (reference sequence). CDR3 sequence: CASNPGGSRYAEAFF. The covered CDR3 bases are TGTGCCAGCAACCCAGGGGGATCTCGGTACGCTGAA. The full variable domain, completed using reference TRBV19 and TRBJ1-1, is DGGITQSPKYLFRKEGQNVTLSCEQNLNHDAMYWYRQDPGQGLRLIYYSQIVNDFQKGDIAEGYSVSREKKESFPLTVTSAQKNPTAFYLCASNPGGSRYAEAFFGQGTRLTVV.

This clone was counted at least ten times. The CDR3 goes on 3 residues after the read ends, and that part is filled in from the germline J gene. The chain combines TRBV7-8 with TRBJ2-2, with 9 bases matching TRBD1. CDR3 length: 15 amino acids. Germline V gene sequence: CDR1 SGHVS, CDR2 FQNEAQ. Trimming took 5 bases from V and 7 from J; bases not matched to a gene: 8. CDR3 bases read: TGTGCCAGCAGCCCCGGACAGGGGATCGGCGGGGAG. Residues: CASSPGQGIGGE. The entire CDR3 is CASSPGQGIGGELFF.

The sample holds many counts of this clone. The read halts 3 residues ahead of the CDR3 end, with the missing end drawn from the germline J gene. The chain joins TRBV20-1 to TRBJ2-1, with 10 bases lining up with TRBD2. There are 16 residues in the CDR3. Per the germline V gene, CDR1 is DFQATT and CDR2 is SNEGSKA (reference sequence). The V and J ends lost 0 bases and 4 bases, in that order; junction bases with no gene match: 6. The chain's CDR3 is CSARDRSGGDYNEQFF. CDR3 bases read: TGCAGTGCTAGAGATCGGAGCGGGGGGGATTACAATGAG.

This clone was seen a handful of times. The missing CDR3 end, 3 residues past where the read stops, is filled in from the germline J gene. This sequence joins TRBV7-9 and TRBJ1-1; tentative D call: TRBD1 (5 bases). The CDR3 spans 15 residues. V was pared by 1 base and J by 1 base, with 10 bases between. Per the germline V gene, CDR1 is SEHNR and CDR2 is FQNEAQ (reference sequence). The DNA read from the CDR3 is TGTGCCAGCAGCTTAGTTGGTCAGGGGAACACTGAA. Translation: CASSLVGQGNTE. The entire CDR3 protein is CASSLVGQGNTEAFF.

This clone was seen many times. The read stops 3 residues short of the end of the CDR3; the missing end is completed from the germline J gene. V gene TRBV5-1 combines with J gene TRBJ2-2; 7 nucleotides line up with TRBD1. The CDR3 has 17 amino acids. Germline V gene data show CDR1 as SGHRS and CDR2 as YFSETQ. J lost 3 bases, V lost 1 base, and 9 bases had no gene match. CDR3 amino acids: CASSLRQGVSYTGELFF. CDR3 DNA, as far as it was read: TGCGCCAGCAGCTTGAGACAGGGCGTAAGCTACACCGGGGAG.

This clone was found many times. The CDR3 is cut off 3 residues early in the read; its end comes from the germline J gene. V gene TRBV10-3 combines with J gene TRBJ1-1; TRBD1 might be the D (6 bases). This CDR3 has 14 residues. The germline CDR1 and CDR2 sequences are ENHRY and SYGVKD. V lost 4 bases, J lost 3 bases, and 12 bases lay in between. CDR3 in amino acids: CAISGAGVDTEAFF. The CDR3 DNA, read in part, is TGTGCCATCAGTGGGGCAGGGGTTGACACTGAA.

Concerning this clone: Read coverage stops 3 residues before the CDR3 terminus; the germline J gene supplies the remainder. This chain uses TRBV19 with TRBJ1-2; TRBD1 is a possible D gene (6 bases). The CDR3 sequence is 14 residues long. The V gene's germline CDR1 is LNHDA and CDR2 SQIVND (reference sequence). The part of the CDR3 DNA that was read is TGTGCCAGTAGTTCCCTGGACAGCTCCAATGAC. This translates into CASSSLDSSND. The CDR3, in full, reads CASSSLDSSNDYTF.

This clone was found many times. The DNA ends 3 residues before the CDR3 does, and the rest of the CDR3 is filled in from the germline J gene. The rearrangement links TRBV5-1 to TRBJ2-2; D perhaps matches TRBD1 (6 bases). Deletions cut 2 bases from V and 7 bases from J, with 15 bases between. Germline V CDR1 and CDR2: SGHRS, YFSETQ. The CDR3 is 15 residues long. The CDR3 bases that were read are TGCGCCAGCAGCTTCACCGGGACAAGTAACGGGGAG. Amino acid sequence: CASSFTGTSNGE. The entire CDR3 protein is CASSFTGTSNGELFF.

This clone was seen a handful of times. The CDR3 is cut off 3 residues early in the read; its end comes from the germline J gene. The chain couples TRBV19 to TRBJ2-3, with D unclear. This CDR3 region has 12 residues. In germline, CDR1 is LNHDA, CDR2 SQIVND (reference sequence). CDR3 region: CASVDSNQPQYF. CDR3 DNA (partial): TGTGCCAGCGTTGATAGCAATCAGCCG. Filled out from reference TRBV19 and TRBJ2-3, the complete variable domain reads DGGITQSPKYLFRKEGQNVTLSCEQNLNHDAMYWYRQDPGQGLRLIYYSQIVNDFQKGDIAEGYSVSREKKESFPLTVTSAQKNPTAFYLCASVDSNQPQYFGPGTRLTVL.

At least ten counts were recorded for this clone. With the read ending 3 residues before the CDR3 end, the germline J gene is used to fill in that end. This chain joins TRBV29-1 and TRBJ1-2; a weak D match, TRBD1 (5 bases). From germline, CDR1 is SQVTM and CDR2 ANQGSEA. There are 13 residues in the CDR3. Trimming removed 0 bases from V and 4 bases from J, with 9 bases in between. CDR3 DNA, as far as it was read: TGCAGCGTTGAAGACAAGGGGCCCTATGGC. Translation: CSVEDKGPYG. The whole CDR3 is CSVEDKGPYGYTF.

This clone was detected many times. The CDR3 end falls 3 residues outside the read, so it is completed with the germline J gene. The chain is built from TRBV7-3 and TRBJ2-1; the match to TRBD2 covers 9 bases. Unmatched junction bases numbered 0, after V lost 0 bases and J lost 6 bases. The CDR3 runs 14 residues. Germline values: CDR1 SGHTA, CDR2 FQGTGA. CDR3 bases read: TGTGCCAGCAGCTTAACTAGCGGGAGCAATGAG. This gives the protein CASSLTSGSNE. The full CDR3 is CASSLTSGSNEQFF. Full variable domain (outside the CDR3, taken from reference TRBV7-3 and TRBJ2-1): GAGVSQTPSNKVTEKGKYVELRCDPISGHTALYWYRQSLGQGPEFLIYFQGTGAADDSGLPNDRFFAVRPEGSVSTLKIQRTERGDSAVYLCASSLTSGSNEQFFGPGTRLTVL.